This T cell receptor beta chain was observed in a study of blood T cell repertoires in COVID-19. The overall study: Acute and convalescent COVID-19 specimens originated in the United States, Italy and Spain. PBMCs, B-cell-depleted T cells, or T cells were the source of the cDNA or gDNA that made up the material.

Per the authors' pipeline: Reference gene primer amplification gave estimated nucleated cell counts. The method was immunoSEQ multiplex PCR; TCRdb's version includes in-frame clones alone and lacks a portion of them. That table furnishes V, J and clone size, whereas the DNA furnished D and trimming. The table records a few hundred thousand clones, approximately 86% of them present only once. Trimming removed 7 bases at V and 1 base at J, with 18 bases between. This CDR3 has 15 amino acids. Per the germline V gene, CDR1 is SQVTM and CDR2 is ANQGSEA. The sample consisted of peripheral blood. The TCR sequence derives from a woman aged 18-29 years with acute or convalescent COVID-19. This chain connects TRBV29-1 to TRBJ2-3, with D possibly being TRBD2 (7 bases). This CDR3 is CSALLVGGGTDTQYF. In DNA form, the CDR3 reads TGCAGCGCCCTTCTAGTAGGGGGGGGCACAGATACGCAGTATTTT.